The 20 T cell receptor beta chains given below trace back to one sample, sequenced in a study of metastatic and nonmetastatic thyroid tumors. TCRdb reanalyzed the PCR reads via MiXCR. The profile shows 11,000 or so clones, around 40% of them singletons. Each patient went into thyroid surgery without having received any treatment. The material sequenced was tumor tissue. All receptors come from a female donor with papillary thyroid cancer or a benign thyroid nodule (not recorded which). Some clones in this sample may be carry-over from other donors' samples.

This clone was observed a few times. The chain carries TRBV9 and TRBJ2-2, with D hard to call. The CDR3 has 17 amino acids. Between the trimmed V and J ends, which lost 0 bases and 3 bases, there was a span of 15 bases. The V gene's germline CDR1 is SGDLS and CDR2 YYNGEE. The CDR3 region has the DNA TGTGCCAGCAGCGTAGCTCAAGGGTACCTGGACACCGGGGAGCTGTTTTTT. This codes for CASSVAQGYLDTGELFF.

The rearrangement links TRBV12-3 or TRBV12-4 to TRBJ2-2; TRBD2 matches at 14 bases. Trimming cost V 6 bases and J 7 bases; bases outside gene matches: 4. The CDR3 is 15 amino acids. The chain's CDR3 is CASRLGLAGGGELFF. For the CDR3, the DNA is TGTGCCAGCAGGCTAGGACTAGCGGGAGGCGGGGAGCTGTTTTTT.

This chain joins TRBV6-1 and TRBJ2-2; 7 bases match TRBD2. Germline V gene lookup returns CDR1 MNHNS and CDR2 SASEGT. CDR3 size: 15 residues. After removal of 11 bases from V and 2 bases from J, the junction contained 11 bases not matched to a gene. The CDR3 coding sequence is TGTGCCGCCAATTGGCTAGCGGCAAACACCGGGGAGCTGTTTTTT. Its protein is CAANWLAANTGELFF.

This CDR3 reads CASSPNRIVGSLYEQYF. The CDR3 coding sequence is TGTGCCAGCAGCCCAAATAGGATTGTAGGCAGCCTCTACGAGCAGTACTTC. The V call is TRBV3-1, the J call TRBJ2-7, with D hard to call. The CDR3 totals 17 residues. Trimming removed 4 bases at V and 3 bases at J, with 22 bases between. Germline lookup yields CDR1 LGHDT and CDR2 YNNKEL (reference sequence).

CDR3 loop: CASSHPPRQGHYEQYF. As DNA, the CDR3 is TGCGCCAGCTCCCATCCTCCACGACAGGGACACTACGAGCAGTACTTC. The rearrangement uses TRBV5-1 and TRBJ2-7; 7 positions agree with TRBD1. Trimming at V came to 7 bases and at J to 3 bases, leaving 16 bases not matched to a gene. The CDR3 runs 16 residues. Germline V CDR1 and CDR2: SGHRS, YFSETQ. Together with reference TRBV5-1 and TRBJ2-7, the CDR3 gives the full variable domain: KAGVTQTPRYLIKTRGQQVTLSCSPISGHRSVSWYQQTPGQGLQFLFEYFSETQRNKGNFPGRFSGRQFSNSRSEMNVSTLELGDSALYLCASSHPPRQGHYEQYFGPGTRLTVT.

This sequence joins TRBV12-3 or TRBV12-4 and TRBJ2-3, with no clear D. V lost 0 bases to trimming and J lost 9 bases, with 10 bases between them. The length of the CDR3 is 13 residues. The CDR3 nucleotides read TGTGCCAGCAGTTTAGCGTTCCTTTCCACGCAGTATTTT. Encoded protein: CASSLAFLSTQYF.

This clone came up a few times. This chain joins TRBV6-6 and TRBJ1-3; D gene uncertain. V shed 0 bases and J shed 0 bases, with 6 bases lying between them. This CDR3 spans 15 amino acids. Germline CDR1 MNHNY, CDR2 SVGAGI (reference sequence). The CDR3 is CASSYSYISGNTIYF. The CDR3, as DNA: TGTGCCAGCAGTTACTCATACATCTCTGGAAACACCATATATTTT.

V gene TRBV27 combines with J gene TRBJ2-7; 7 bases match TRBD1. CDR3 size: 14 residues. Germline CDR1 MNHEY, CDR2 SMNVEV (reference sequence). Trimming removed 6 bases from V and 4 bases from J; junction bases left unmatched: 9. CDR3 residues: CASRSQGVNYEQYF. The CDR3 nucleotides are TGTGCCAGCAGATCGCAGGGGGTGAATTACGAGCAGTACTTC.

By sample fraction, this clone is large. V usage is TRBV5-1 and J usage is TRBJ1-2; the match to TRBD1 covers 8 bases. CDR1 and CDR2 from the germline V gene are SGHRS and YFSETQ. The junction had 8 bases not matched to a gene; V was cut back by 4 bases and J by 6 bases. The CDR3 totals 14 residues. The CDR3 region is CASSLNPTGDGYTF. CDR3 bases: TGCGCCAGCAGCCTTAATCCGACAGGGGATGGCTACACCTTC. Based on the CDR3 plus reference TRBV5-1 and TRBJ1-2, the full variable domain is KAGVTQTPRYLIKTRGQQVTLSCSPISGHRSVSWYQQTPGQGLQFLFEYFSETQRNKGNFPGRFSGRQFSNSRSEMNVSTLELGDSALYLCASSLNPTGDGYTFGSGTRLTVV.

This clone appeared a few times. The chain has TRBV6-1 and TRBJ2-7; unclear D gene. The V end was cut by 2 bases, the J end by 3 bases, with 14 bases between. This CDR3 has 15 amino acids. The germline CDR1 and CDR2 sequences are MNHNS and SASEGT. The CDR3: CASSEIVGFNYEQYF. The CDR3 coding sequence is TGTGCCAGCAGTGAAATCGTGGGGTTTAACTACGAGCAGTACTTC.

This clone was detected only a few times. V and J are TRBV12-3 or TRBV12-4 and TRBJ1-4; no definite D call. Trimming took 6 bases from V and 0 from J, leaving 11 bases between them. The CDR3 length is 15 residues. CDR3 bases: TGTGCCAGCAGCGTCTGGTCTGCAACTAATGAAAAACTGTTTTTT. Residues: CASSVWSATNEKLFF.

This clone showed up just a few times. The rearrangement joins TRBV27 to TRBJ2-2, with 10 bases that match TRBD1. CDR3 size: 15 residues. The V gene end was trimmed by 4 bases and the J gene end by 6 bases; junction bases not matched to a gene: 5. The germline CDR1 and CDR2 sequences are MNHEY and SMNVEV (reference sequence). CDR3 DNA: TGTGCCAGCAGTTGGGGACAGGGGTTAGCCGGGGAGCTGTTTTTT. Its protein product is CASSWGQGLAGELFF.

The V call is TRBV6-1, the J call TRBJ1-6; D not resolved. CDR3 length equals 14 residues. V lost 4 bases and J 12 bases, leaving 16 bases between the germline ends. The V gene's germline CDR1 is MNHNS and CDR2 SASEGT. The chain's CDR3 is CASSVDPLEGPLHF. The CDR3 nucleotides are TGTGCCAGCAGTGTTGACCCGCTGGAGGGACCCCTCCACTTT.

This clone was counted only a few times. At the DNA level, this CDR3 is encoded by other sequences in the same sample as well. The chain has TRBV6-1 and TRBJ1-2; D gene uncertain. V was shortened by 5 bases and J by 8 bases, with 9 bases between the two germline ends. Per the germline V gene, CDR1 is MNHNS and CDR2 is SASEGT. The CDR3 consists of 11 residues. The CDR3 region is CASSTTQGYTF. Here the CDR3 DNA reads TGTGCCAGCAGTACAACACAGGGCTACACCTTC.

This clone was detected only a few times. The chain combines TRBV4-3 with TRBJ2-7, with D maybe TRBD2 (7 bases). The V and J ends lost 0 bases and 7 bases respectively, with 10 bases between them. Per germline, CDR1 LGHNA and CDR2 YSLEER. The CDR3 loop spans 13 amino acids. This CDR3 reads CASSQEGGAEQYF. For the CDR3, the DNA is TGCGCCAGCAGCCAAGAGGGGGGGGCTGAGCAGTACTTC.

The genes are TRBV12-3 or TRBV12-4 and TRBJ2-1; 7 bases are shared with TRBD2. Trimming took 6 bases from V and 3 from J; bases not matched to a gene: 11. The CDR3 has 16 residues. The DNA for the CDR3 is TGTGCCAGCAGCACGCCGGGACTACAAAACTACAATGAGCAGTTCTTC. Translated: CASSTPGLQNYNEQFF.

This clone is large within its sample. The chain joins TRBV27 to TRBJ1-5; TRBD1 might be the D (6 bases). Trimming cost V 2 bases and J 6 bases, with 11 bases left between them. Germline CDR1 MNHEY, CDR2 SMNVEV (reference sequence). The CDR3 is made up of 14 amino acids. The CDR3, as DNA: TGTGCCAGCAGTTTAATAGCAGGGGTTCAGCCCCAGCATTTT. This translates into CASSLIAGVQPQHF.

This clone is labeled as medium-sized. The rearrangement links TRBV28 to TRBJ1-5; D is ambiguous. The germline V gene encodes CDR1 MDHEN and CDR2 SYDVKM. V was shortened by 6 bases and J by 4 bases, with 10 bases between the two germline ends. The CDR3 runs to 13 residues. The CDR3 sequence: CASSLRSNQPQHF. For the CDR3, the DNA is TGTGCCAGCAGCCTCCGATCGAATCAGCCCCAGCATTTT.

This clone has only a few counts. This chain connects TRBV28 to TRBJ2-7; TRBD1 matches at 8 bases. Germline values: CDR1 MDHEN, CDR2 SYDVKM. The CDR3 extends over 15 amino acids. After removal of 6 bases from V and 12 bases from J, the junction contained 19 bases not matched to a gene. The CDR3 reads CASSSGTGLLTTVYF. CDR3 in DNA: TGTGCCAGCAGCTCCGGGACAGGCCTTTTAACGACTGTGTACTTC.

DNA of the CDR3: TGTGCCATCCAAAGGGCAGCTACCACCGGGGAGCTGTTTTTT. Amino acid sequence: CAIQRAATTGELFF. The rearrangement joins TRBV28 to TRBJ2-2; no clear D. This CDR3 has 14 amino acids. V dropped 10 bases and J dropped 4 bases, with 16 bases sitting between them. Germline-derived CDR1 and CDR2 are MDHEN and SYDVKM.